This TCR beta chain appears in the sequencing data of a study of CD8 T cells in ankylosing spondylitis. Overall study results and limits: Reportedly, significant enrichment of disease-linked clones occurred in matched ankylosing spondylitis synovial fluid.

A remark on this clonotype: Its antigen is as yet unknown.

One entry per CDR3 protein, called by TCRdb with MiXCR from the 5' RACE reads. The sample records about 190,000 distinct CDR3 sequences, about an eighth being singletons. The sample taken for sequencing was blood, either unsorted or a sorted T cell fraction (not recorded which). This clonotype originated in a female donor with ankylosing spondylitis or in good health (not recorded which).

This chain's CDR3 is CSARDWGSRGGGETQYF. In DNA form, the CDR3 reads TGCAGTGCTAGAGATTGGGGGTCGCGGGGCGGAGGAGAGACCCAGTACTTC. The chain recombines TRBV20-1 with TRBJ2-5, with D perhaps TRBD2 (6 bases). The germline V and J ends were trimmed by 0 bases and 4 bases, with 21 bases remaining between them. This CDR3 contains 17 residues. Germline V gene data show CDR1 as DFQATT and CDR2 as SNEGSKA (reference sequence).